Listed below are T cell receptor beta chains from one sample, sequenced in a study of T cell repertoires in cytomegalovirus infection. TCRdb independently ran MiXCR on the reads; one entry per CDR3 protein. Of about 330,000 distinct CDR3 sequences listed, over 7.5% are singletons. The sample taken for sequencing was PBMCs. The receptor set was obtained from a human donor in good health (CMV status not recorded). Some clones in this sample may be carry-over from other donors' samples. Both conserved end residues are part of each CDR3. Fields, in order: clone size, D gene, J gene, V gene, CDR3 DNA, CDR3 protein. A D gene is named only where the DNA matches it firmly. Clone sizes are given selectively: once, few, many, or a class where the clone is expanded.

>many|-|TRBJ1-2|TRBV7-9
TGTGCCAGCAGCACATACTCCGAGGGGCGCTACACCTTC
CASSTYSEGRYTF
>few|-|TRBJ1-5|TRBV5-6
TGTGCCAGCAGCCAGTTTGGGGGAGGGTCCCTCTATAGCAATCAGCCCCAGCATTTT
CASSQFGGGSLYSNQPQHF
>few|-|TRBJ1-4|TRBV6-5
TGTGCCAGCAGTTACTCGAACAGGGCGAGTGAAAAACTGTTTTTT
CASSYSNRASEKLFF
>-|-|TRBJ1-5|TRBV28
TGTGCCAGCAGGCCCACCTGGGAGAGCGGGGCCCAGCATTTT
CASRPTWESGAQHF
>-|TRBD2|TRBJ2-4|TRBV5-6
TGTGCCAGCAGCTTGCTAGCGGAGCTAGCCAAAAACATTCAGTACTTC
CASSLLAELAKNIQYF
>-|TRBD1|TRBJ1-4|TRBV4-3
TGCGCCAGCAGCCAAGTCGTCCCGGGACAGGGTTCAACTAATGAAAAACTGTTTTTT
CASSQVVPGQGSTNEKLFF
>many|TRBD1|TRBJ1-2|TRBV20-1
TGCAGTGCTAGAAGTGGGACAGACTATGGCTACACCTTC
CSARSGTDYGYTF
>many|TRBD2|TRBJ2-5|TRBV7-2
TGTGCCAGCAGCGCCCGACTAGCGGGCGGCGAGACCCAGTACTTC
CASSARLAGGETQYF
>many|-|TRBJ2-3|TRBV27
TGTGCCAGCAGTTTCAAAGGGGGGATGAGCACAGATACGCAGTATTTT
CASSFKGGMSTDTQYF
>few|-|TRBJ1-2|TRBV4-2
TGTGCCAGCAGCCAAGATCAGGGATTGAGTGGCTACACCTTC
CASSQDQGLSGYTF
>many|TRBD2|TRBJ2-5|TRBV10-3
TGTGCCTCCGGGACTAGACAAGAGACCCAGTACTTC
CASGTRQETQYF
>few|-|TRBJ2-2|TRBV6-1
TGTGCCTGCTCGGGACGTCCGAACACCGGGGAGCTGTTTTTT
CACSGRPNTGELFF
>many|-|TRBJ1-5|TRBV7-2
TGTGCCAGCAGCTTATCCCCTACGACACCATCTTATCAGCCCCAGCATTTT
CASSLSPTTPSYQPQHF
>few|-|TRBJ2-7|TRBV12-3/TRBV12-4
TGTGCCAGCAGTCGAGGGACCTCCTACGAGCAGTACTTC
CASSRGTSYEQYF
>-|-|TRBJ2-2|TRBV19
TGTGCCAGTAGTAACCAGGGATCGGCCGGGGAGCTGTTTTTT
CASSNQGSAGELFF
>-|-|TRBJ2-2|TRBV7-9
TGTGCCAGCAGCTTAGCAATTGGGTCCGGGGAGCTGTTTTTT
CASSLAIGSGELFF
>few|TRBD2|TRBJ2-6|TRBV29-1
TGCAGCGCCGGGGGGTACACTAGCTCTGGGGCCAACGTCCTGACTTTC
CSAGGYTSSGANVLTF
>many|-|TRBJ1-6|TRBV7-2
TGTGCCAGCAGCTCCTCGGGCCAGACGAGGGGCAATTCACCCCTCCACTTT
CASSSSGQTRGNSPLHF
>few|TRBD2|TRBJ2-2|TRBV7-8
TGTGCCAGCAGCTTCGGGAGGGAAACTGACCGGGAGCTGTTTTTT
CASSFGRETDRELFF
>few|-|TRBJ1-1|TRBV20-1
TGCAGTGCTAAGCGGGCCATGAACACTGAAGCTTTCTTT
CSAKRAMNTEAFF
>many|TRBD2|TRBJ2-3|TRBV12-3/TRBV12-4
TGTGCCAGCAGTTTGGGACTAGCGGGGGGTCGTCGGACAGATACGCAGTATTTT
CASSLGLAGGRRTDTQYF
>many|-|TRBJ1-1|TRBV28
TGTGCCAGCAGTAATATCCGTGGGCCCCCGCATGAAGCTTTCTTT
CASSNIRGPPHEAFF
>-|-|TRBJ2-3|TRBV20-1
TGCAGTGCTGGAGATCCGGTGAGATCAGATACGCAGTATTTT
CSAGDPVRSDTQYF
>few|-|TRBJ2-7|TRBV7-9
TGTGCCAGCAGCTTAGTTTTTCGGGGCAGGGACTACGAGCAGTACTTC
CASSLVFRGRDYEQYF
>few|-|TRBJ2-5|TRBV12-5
TGTGCTAGTGGTTTGAACGGAAAGCAAGAGACCCAGTACTTC
CASGLNGKQETQYF
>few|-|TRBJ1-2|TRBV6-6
TGTGCCAGCACCTATGGGGGAGCTAACTATGGCTACACCTTC
CASTYGGANYGYTF
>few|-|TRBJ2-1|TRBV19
TGTGCCAGTACGGGACATCCCCTGAATGAGCAGTTCTTC
CASTGHPLNEQFF
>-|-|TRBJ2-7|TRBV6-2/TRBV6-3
TGTGCCAGCAGTTCCCCCCGGGACGGCGCCTACGAGCAGTACTTC
CASSSPRDGAYEQYF
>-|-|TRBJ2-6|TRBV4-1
TGCGCCAGCAGCCAAGTCATCTTTTCCCAGCGGAGCTCTGGGGCCAACGTCCTGACTTTC
CASSQVIFSQRSSGANVLTF